These T cell receptor beta chains were read from a single sample in a study of T cells in Graves' hyperthyroidism and ophthalmopathy. TCRdb analysed the multiplex PCR reads with MiXCR anew, one entry per CDR3 protein. The sample holds 550,000 to 850,000 distinct CDR3 sequences; under 20% are singletons and the top ten take 15% to 20%. The sequencing input was blood. These receptors were collected from a woman aged 45-65 years with Graves' hyperthyroidism that later progressed to Graves' ophthalmopathy. CDR3s include the opening cysteine and the closing phenylalanine or tryptophan.

v_call,cdr3_aa
TRBV6-5,CASSYSMSGAGADTQYF
TRBV20-1,CSALLGGRQPQHF
TRBV5-1,CASSQKTGSGGELFF
TRBV20-1,CSARDPGQEIYGYTF
TRBV15,CATTGGQGQPQHF
TRBV30,CAWIKAERMHAEAFF
TRBV6-1,CASSDRGGYQETQYF
TRBV9,CASSVDPRSLYNEQFF
TRBV3-1,CASSQDSGYTF
TRBV13,CASSFGRDRGEKLFF
TRBV29-1,CSVDSREYTGELFF